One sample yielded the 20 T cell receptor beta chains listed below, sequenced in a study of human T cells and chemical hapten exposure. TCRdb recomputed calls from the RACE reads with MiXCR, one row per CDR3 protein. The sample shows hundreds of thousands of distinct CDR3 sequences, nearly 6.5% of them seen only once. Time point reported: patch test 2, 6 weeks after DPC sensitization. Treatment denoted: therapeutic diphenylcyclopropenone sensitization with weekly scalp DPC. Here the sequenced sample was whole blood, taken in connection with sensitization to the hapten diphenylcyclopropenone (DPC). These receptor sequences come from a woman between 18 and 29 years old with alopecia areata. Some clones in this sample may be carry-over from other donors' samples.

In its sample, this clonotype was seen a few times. The CDR3 coding sequence is TGTGCCAGCAGTTACTACCAGGGGGACACTGAAGCTTTCTTT. Protein: CASSYYQGDTEAFF. This chain uses TRBV6-2 or TRBV6-3 with TRBJ1-1; TRBD1 agrees at 7 bases. The CDR3 sequence is 14 residues long. Germline V lookup: CDR1 MNHEY, CDR2 SVGEGT. J lost 3 bases, V lost 1 base, and 2 bases had no gene match.

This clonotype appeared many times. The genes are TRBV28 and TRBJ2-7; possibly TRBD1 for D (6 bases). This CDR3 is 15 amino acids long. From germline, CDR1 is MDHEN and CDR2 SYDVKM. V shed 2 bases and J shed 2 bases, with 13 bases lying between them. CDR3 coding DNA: TGTGCCAGCAGTTTAGGGGGCACAGGGCCCTACGAGCAGTACTTC. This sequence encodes CASSLGGTGPYEQYF.

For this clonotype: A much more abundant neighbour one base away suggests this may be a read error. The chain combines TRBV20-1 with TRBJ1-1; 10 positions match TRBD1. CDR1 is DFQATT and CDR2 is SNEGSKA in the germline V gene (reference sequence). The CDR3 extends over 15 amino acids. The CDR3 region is CSASDRGTMNTGAFF. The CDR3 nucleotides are TGCAGTGCTTCGGACAGGGGGACCATGAACACTGGAGCTTTCTTT.

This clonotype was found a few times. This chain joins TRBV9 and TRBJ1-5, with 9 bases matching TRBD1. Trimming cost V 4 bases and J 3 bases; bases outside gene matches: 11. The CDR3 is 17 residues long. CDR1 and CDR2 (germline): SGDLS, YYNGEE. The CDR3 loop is CASSPHGGQGPNQPQHF. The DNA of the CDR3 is TGTGCCAGCAGCCCCCATGGGGGACAGGGTCCCAATCAGCCCCAGCATTTT.

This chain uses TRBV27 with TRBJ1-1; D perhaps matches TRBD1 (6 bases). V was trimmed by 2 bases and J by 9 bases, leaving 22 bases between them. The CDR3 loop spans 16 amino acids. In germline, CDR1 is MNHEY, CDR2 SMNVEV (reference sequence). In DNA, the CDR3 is TGTGCCAGCAGTTTAACCCCTTTGGGGGGCGGAATTAAAGCTTTCTTT. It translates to CASSLTPLGGGIKAFF.

CDR3 sequence (DNA): TGTGCCAGCAGTCCACAGGGGGTTCTGCCATACGAGCAGTACTTC. Its protein product is CASSPQGVLPYEQYF. The chain couples TRBV12-3 or TRBV12-4 to TRBJ2-7, with TRBD1 identical over 8 bases. Trimming removed 5 bases from V and 4 bases from J; junction bases left unmatched: 10. CDR3 size: 15 residues.

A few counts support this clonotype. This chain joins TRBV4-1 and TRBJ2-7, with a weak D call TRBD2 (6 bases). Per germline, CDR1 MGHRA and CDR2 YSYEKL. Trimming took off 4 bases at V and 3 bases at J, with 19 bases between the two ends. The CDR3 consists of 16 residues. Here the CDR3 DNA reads TGCGCCAGCAGCCTTCAGGAGGGGCCTGGGGGCTACGAGCAGTACTTC. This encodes CASSLQEGPGGYEQYF.

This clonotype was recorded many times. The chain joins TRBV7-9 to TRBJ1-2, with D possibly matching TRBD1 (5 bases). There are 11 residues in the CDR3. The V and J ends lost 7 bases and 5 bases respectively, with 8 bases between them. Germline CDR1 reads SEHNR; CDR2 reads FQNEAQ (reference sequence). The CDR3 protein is CASKGQYGYTF. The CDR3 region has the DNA TGTGCCAGCAAGGGGCAGTATGGCTACACCTTC.

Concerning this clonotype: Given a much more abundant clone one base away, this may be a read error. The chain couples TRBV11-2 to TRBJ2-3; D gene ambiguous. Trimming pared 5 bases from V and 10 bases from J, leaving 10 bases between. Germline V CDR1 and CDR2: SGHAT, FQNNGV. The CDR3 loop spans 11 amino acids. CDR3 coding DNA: TGTGCCAGCAGCCTATCCAACTCGCAGTATTTT. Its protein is CASSLSNSQYF. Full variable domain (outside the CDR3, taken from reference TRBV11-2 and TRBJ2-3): EAGVAQSPRYKIIEKRQSVAFWCNPISGHATLYWYQQILGQGPKLLIQFQNNGVVDDSQLPKDRFSAERLKGVDSTLKIQPAKLEDSAVYLCASSLSNSQYFGPGTRLTVL.

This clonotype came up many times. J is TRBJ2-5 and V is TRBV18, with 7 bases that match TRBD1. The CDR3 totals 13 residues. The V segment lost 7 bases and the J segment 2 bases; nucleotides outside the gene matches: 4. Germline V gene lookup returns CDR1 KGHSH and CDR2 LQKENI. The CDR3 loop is CASFPGQQETQYF. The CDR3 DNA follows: TGTGCCAGCTTCCCGGGACAGCAAGAGACCCAGTACTTC.

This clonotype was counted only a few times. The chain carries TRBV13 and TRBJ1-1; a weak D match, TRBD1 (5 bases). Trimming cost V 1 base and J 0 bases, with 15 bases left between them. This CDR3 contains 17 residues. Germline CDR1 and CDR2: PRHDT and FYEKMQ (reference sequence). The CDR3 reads CASSLVGVKGLNTEAFF. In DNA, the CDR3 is TGTGCCAGCAGCTTAGTTGGGGTCAAGGGGTTGAACACTGAAGCTTTCTTT.

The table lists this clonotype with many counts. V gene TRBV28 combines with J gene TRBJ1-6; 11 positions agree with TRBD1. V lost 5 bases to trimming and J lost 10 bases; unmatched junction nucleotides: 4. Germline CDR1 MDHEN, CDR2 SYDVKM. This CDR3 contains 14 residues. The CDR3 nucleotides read TGTGCCAGCAGTCGGGACAGGGGGGGGTCACCCCTCCACTTT. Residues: CASSRDRGGSPLHF.

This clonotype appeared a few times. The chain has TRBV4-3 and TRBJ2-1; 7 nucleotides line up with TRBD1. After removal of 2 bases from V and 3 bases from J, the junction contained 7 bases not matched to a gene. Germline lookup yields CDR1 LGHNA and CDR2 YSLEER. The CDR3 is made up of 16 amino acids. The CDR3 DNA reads TGCGCCAGCAGCCAATCTTCCGGGACAGTCTACAATGAGCAGTTCTTC. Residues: CASSQSSGTVYNEQFF.

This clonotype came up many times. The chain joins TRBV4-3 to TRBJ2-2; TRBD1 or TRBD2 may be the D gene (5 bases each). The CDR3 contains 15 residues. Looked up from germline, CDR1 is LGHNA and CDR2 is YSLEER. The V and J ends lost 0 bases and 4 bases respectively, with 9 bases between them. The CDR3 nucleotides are TGCGCCAGCAGCCAAGATCCTGGGGGCACCGGGGAGCTGTTTTTT. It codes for CASSQDPGGTGELFF.

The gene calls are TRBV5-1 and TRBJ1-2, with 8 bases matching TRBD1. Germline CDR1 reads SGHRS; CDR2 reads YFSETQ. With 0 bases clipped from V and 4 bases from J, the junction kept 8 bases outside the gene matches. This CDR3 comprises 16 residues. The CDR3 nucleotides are TGCGCCAGCAGCTTGGATCAGGGGGCAAGCCCCTATGGCTACACCTTC. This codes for CASSLDQGASPYGYTF.

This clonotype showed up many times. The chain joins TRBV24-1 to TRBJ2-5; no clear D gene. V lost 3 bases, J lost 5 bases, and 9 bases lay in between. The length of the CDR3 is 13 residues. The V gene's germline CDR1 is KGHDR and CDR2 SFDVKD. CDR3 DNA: TGTGCCACCAGTGATCCGTTGAGGGAGACCCAGTACTTC. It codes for CATSDPLRETQYF.

The CDR3 protein is CASSLWSYEQYF. In DNA, the CDR3 is TGTGCCAGCAGTTTATGGTCTTACGAGCAGTACTTC. This sequence joins TRBV28 and TRBJ2-7; D unclear. Germline CDR1 reads MDHEN; CDR2 reads SYDVKM. Deletions cut 0 bases from V and 4 bases from J, with 4 bases between. The CDR3 contains 12 residues.

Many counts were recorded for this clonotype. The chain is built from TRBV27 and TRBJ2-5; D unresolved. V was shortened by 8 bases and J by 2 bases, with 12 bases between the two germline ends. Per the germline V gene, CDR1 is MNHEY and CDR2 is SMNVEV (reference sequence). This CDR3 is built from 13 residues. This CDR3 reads CASGMGSQETQYF. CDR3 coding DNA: TGTGCCAGCGGGATGGGCTCACAAGAGACCCAGTACTTC.

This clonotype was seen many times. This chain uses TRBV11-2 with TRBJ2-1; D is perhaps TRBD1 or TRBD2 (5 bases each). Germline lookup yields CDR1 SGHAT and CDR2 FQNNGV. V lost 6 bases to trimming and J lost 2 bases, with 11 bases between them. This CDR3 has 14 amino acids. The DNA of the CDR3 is TGTGCCAGCAGACCCGGGGCAGCCTACAATGAGCAGTTCTTC. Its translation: CASRPGAAYNEQFF.

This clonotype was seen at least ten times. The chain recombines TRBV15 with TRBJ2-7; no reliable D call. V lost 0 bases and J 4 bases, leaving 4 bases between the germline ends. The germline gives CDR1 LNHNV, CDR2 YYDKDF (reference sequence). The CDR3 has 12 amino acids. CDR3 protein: CATSREGYEQYF. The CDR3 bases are TGTGCCACCAGCAGAGAGGGATACGAGCAGTACTTC.